The T cell receptor (beta chain) described here comes from a study of CD8 T cells in ankylosing spondylitis. Study observations and caveats: Roughly 8 highly homologous variants made up a TCR beta motif that seemed to typify ankylosing spondylitis blood.

Quantitative 5'-RACE with molecular barcodes was used to make the TCR beta libraries. MiXCR, run by TCRdb on the 5' RACE reads, gives a single entry per CDR3 protein. The table has 400,000 or so distinct CDR3 sequences, 25% to 30% seen once. Comments on this clonotype: Its matching antigen is unknown.

Unmatched junction bases numbered 4, after V lost 2 bases and J lost 4 bases. There are 14 residues in the CDR3. Germline V CDR1 and CDR2: KGHSH, LQKENI. The receptor was isolated from a male donor with ankylosing spondylitis. The V gene is TRBV18, the J gene TRBJ2-7, with TRBD1 identical over 8 bases. Sequenced input: blood, either unsorted or a sorted T cell fraction (not recorded which). The CDR3 DNA reads TGTGCCAGCTCACCAGTGACAGGGGAATACGAGCAGTACTTC. This sequence encodes CASSPVTGEYEQYF.